This TCR beta chain was found in a study of blood T cell repertoires in COVID-19. The CDR3 consists of 15 residues. Deletions cut 6 bases from V and 1 base from J, with 13 bases between. CDR1 and CDR2 (germline): MNHEY, SVGAGI. The repertoire was sequenced with immunoSEQ multiplex PCR; TCRdb's copy has only in-frame clones and lacks some. The sample has fewer than 600,000 clones, 88% seen once. This receptor was obtained from a woman in her thirties or forties who had recovered from COVID-19. The sample consisted of PBMCs or T cells enriched from blood (not recorded which). The rearrangement joins TRBV6-5 to TRBJ1-3; TRBD1 is a possible D gene (6 bases). The CDR3 loop reads CASSQFGTSGNTIYF. CDR3 bases: TGTGCCAGCAGCCAATTCGGGACATCTGGAAACACCATATATTTT.